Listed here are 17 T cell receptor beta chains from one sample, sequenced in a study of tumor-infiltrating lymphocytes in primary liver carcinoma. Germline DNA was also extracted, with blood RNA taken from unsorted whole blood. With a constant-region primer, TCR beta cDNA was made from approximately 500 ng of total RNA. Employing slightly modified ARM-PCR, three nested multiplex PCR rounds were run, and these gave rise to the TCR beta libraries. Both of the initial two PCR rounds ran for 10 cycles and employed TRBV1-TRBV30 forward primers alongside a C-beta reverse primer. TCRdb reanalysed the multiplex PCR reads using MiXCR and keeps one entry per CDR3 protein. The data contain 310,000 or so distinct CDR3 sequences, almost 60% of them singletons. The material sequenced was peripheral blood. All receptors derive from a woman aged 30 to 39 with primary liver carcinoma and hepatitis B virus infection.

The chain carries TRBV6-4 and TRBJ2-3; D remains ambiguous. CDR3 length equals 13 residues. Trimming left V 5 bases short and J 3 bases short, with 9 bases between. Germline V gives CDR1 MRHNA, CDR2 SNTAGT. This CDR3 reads CASSPTPTDTQYF. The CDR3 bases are TGTGCCAGCAGTCCAACTCCTACAGATACGCAGTATTTT.

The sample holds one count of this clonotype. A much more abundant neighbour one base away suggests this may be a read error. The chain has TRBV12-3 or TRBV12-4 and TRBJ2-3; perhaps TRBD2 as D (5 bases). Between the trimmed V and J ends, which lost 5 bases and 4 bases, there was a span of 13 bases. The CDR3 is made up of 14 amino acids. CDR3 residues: CASSPLPSPDTQYF. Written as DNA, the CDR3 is TGTGCCAGCAGTCCCCTCCCTAGCCCAGATACGCAGTATTTT.

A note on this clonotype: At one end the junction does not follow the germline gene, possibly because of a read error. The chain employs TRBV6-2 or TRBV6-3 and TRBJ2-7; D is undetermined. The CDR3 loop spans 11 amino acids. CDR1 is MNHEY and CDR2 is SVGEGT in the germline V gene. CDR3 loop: CASSTSYKQYF. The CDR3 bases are TGTGCCAGCAGTACCTCCTACAAGCAGTACTTC.

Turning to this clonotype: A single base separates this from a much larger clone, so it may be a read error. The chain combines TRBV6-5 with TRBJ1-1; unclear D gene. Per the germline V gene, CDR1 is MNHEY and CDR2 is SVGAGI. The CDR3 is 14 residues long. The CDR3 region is CASSSLDGNTEAIF. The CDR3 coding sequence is TGTGCCAGCAGTTCTCTTGACGGGAACACTGAAGCTATCTTT.

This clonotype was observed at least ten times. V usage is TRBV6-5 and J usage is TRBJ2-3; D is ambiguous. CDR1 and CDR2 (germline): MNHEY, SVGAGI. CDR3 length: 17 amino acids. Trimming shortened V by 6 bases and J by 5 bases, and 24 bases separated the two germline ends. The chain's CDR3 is CASSYRTLPRPGDTQYF. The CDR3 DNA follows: TGTGCCAGCAGCTACCGGACCCTACCCCGCCCCGGAGATACGCAGTATTTT.

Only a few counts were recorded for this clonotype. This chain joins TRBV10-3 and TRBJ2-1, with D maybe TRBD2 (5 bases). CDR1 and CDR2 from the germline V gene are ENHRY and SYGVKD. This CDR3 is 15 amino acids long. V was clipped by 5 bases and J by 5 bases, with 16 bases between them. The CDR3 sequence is CAISYEGSSNNEQFF. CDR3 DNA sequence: TGTGCCATCAGTTACGAGGGATCATCCAACAATGAGCAGTTCTTC.

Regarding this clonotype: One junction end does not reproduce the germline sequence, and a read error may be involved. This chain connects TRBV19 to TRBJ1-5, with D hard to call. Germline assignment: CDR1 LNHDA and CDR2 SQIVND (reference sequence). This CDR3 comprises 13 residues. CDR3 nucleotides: TGTGCCAGTAGCGACCCCGAGACGCAGCCCCAGCAATTT. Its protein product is CASSDPETQPQQF.

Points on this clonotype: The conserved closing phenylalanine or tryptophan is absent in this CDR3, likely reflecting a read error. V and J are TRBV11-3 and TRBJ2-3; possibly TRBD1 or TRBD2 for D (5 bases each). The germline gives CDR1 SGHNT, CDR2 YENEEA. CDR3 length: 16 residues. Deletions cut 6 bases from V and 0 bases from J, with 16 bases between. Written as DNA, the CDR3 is TGTGCCAGCAGTTTCCCAACGGGGCCTAGCACAGATACGCAGTATTAT. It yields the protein CASSFPTGPSTDTQYY.

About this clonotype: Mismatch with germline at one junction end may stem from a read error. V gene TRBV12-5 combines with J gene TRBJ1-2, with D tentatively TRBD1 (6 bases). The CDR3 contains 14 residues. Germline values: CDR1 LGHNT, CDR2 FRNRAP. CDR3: CASALTRGGDGYTF. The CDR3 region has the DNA TGTGCTAGTGCTTTGACGAGAGGGGGGGATGGCTACACCTTC.

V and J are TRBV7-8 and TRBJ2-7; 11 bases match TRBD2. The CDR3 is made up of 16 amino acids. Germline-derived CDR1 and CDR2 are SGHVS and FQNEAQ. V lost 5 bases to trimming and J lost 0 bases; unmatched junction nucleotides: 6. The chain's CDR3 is CASSKLAGVSSYEQYF. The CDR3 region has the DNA TGTGCCAGCAGCAAACTAGCGGGAGTGAGCTCCTACGAGCAGTACTTC.

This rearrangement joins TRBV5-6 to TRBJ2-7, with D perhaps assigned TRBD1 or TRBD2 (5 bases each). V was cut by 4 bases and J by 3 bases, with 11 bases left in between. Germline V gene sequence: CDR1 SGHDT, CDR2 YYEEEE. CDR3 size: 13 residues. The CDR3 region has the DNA TGTGCCAGCAGCCCCGGGACCGTCTACGAGCAGTACTTC. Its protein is CASSPGTVYEQYF.

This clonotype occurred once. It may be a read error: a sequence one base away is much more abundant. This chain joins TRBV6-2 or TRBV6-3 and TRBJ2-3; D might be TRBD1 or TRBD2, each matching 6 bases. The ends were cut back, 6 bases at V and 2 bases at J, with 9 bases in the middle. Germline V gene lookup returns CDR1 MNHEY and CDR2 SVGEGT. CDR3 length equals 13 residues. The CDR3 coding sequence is TGTGCCAGCAGGCGGGACAACACAGATACGCAGTATTTT. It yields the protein CASRRDNTDTQYF.

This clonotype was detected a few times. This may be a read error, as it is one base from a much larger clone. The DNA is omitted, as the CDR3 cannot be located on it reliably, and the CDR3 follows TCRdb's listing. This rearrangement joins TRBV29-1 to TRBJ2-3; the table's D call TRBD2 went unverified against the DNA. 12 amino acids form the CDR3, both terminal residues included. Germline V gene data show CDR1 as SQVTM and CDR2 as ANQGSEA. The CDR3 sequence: CSVGGGTDTRYF.

CDR3 sequence reads: CASRAKEGAGPQHF. CDR3 sequence (DNA): TGTGCCAGCAGGGCTAAGGAGGGGGCAGGACCCCAGCATTTT. V gene TRBV6-5 combines with J gene TRBJ1-5, with 7 positions matching TRBD1. Per the germline V gene, CDR1 is MNHEY and CDR2 is SVGAGI. This CDR3 has 14 amino acids. J gave up 10 bases and V 6 bases, and 12 bases lay outside the gene matches.

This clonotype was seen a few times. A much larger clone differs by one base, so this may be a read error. CDR3 sequence reads: CAVRVVGNEKLFF. The CDR3 DNA is TGTGCCGTCCGGGTCGTTGGCAATGAAAAACTGTTTTTT. The chain recombines TRBV6-2 or TRBV6-3 with TRBJ1-4; no reliable D call. This CDR3 has 13 residues. Trimming removed 11 bases from V and 5 bases from J, with 15 bases in between. Per germline, CDR1 MNHEY and CDR2 SVGEGT.

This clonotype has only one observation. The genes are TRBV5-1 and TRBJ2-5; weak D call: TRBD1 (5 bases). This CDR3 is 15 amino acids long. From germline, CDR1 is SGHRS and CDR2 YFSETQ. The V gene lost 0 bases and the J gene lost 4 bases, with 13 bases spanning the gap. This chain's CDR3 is CASSLGPGNLETQYF. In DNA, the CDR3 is TGCGCCAGCAGCTTGGGCCCAGGGAACCTAGAGACCCAGTACTTC.

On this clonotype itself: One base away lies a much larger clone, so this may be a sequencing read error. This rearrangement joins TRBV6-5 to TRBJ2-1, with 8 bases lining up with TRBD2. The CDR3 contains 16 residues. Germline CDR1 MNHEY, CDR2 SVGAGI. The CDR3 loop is CASSWISGSSYNEQLF. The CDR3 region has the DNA TGTGCCAGCAGTTGGATCAGCGGGAGCTCCTACAATGAGCAGTTGTTC.